Listed here are 20 T cell receptor beta chains from one sample, sequenced in a study of T cell responses to AZD1222 COVID-19 vaccine. Only in-frame clones appear in the TCRdb table, and some are missing; sequencing was by immunoSEQ multiplex PCR. Here the sample spans fewer than 250,000 clones, around 94% being singletons. The specimen comprised peripheral blood, sampled on day 0 of AZD1222 vaccination. These receptors were obtained from an adult in good health.

The chain couples TRBV4-2 to TRBJ1-4, with TRBD1 identical over 8 bases. The CDR3 is made up of 16 amino acids. Looked up from germline, CDR1 is LGHNA and CDR2 is YNFKEQ. Trimming took 4 bases from V and 5 from J; bases not matched to a gene: 9. The chain's CDR3 is CASSRDWTGLNEKLFF. The CDR3 nucleotides are TGTGCCAGCAGCCGGGACTGGACAGGGCTCAATGAAAAACTGTTTTTT.

V usage is TRBV7-6 and J usage is TRBJ1-4; 9 bases map to TRBD1. Per germline, CDR1 SGHVS and CDR2 FNYEAQ. The CDR3 has 16 residues. The V and J ends lost 5 bases and 1 base, in that order; junction bases with no gene match: 5. The CDR3 loop reads CASSPGQGETNEKLFF. CDR3 in DNA: TGTGCCAGCAGCCCGGGACAGGGAGAAACTAATGAAAAACTGTTTTTT.

This chain connects TRBV7-9 to TRBJ1-1; a weak D match, TRBD1 (5 bases). Trimming removed 5 bases from V and 6 bases from J, with 10 bases in between. The CDR3 totals 12 residues. The germline V gene has CDR1 SEHNR and CDR2 FQNEAQ (reference sequence). CDR3 DNA: TGTGCCAGCAGCACCGAGGGGCCTGAAGCTTTCTTT. Protein product: CASSTEGPEAFF.

This chain links TRBV4-1 with TRBJ2-1; possibly TRBD1 for D (5 bases). Trimming left V 0 bases short and J 16 bases short, with 16 bases between. CDR1 MGHRA and CDR2 YSYEKL come from the germline V gene. The CDR3 extends over 13 amino acids. This CDR3 reads CASSQDFARETFF. The DNA for the CDR3 is TGCGCCAGCAGCCAAGATTTTGCCAGGGAAACTTTCTTC.

The chain employs TRBV7-2 and TRBJ2-7; D may correspond to TRBD1 or TRBD2 (5 bases each). V lost 5 bases, J lost 2 bases, and 22 bases lay in between. CDR3 size: 17 residues. CDR1 is SGHTA and CDR2 is FQGNSA in the germline V gene. CDR3 residues: CASSRGQGRIPTYEQYF. The CDR3 nucleotides read TGTGCCAGCAGCCGGGGCCAGGGCCGGATCCCGACCTACGAGCAGTACTTC.

V and J are TRBV27 and TRBJ1-5; a weak D match, TRBD1 (5 bases). Trimming cost V 0 bases and J 2 bases, with 11 bases left between them. Germline-derived CDR1 and CDR2 are MNHEY and SMNVEV (reference sequence). This CDR3 is built from 16 residues. CDR3 bases: TGTGCCAGCAGTTTATCGGGGGGTTGGGGCAATCAGCCCCAGCATTTT. Translating gives CASSLSGGWGNQPQHF.

CDR3 sequence reads: CASRNQGNQPQHF. In nucleotides, the CDR3 is TGTGCCAGCAGGAATCAGGGGAATCAGCCCCAGCATTTT. The chain is built from TRBV5-8 and TRBJ1-5, with a possible D match to TRBD1 (6 bases). V was trimmed by 5 bases and J by 4 bases, leaving 10 bases between them. The CDR3 length is 13 residues. CDR1 is SGHTS and CDR2 is YDEGEE in the germline V gene.

DNA of the CDR3: TGTGCTAGTGGCCAACAGCGTACAGGGGGGAACAATGAGCAGTTCTTC. Its translation: CASGQQRTGGNNEQFF. The V gene is TRBV12-5, the J gene TRBJ2-1; 8 bases are shared with TRBD1. With 6 bases clipped from V and 5 bases from J, the junction kept 12 bases outside the gene matches. The germline V gene encodes CDR1 LGHNT and CDR2 FRNRAP. The CDR3 totals 16 residues.

J is TRBJ1-1 and V is TRBV4-3; D uncertain. The ends were cut back, 4 bases at V and 2 bases at J, with 11 bases in the middle. This CDR3 contains 14 residues. Germline CDR1 reads LGHNA; CDR2 reads YSLEER. The CDR3 reads CASSLTRQNTEAFF. In DNA form, the CDR3 reads TGCGCCAGCAGCCTTACCCGGCAAAACACTGAAGCTTTCTTT.

V gene TRBV13 combines with J gene TRBJ1-1, with D perhaps matching TRBD1 (6 bases). V was clipped by 6 bases and J by 4 bases, with 15 bases between them. Germline CDR1 and CDR2: PRHDT and FYEKMQ (reference sequence). The CDR3 extends over 14 amino acids. CDR3 in amino acids: CASRVSGGITEAFF. In DNA, the CDR3 is TGTGCCAGCAGGGTTTCCGGGGGCATCACTGAAGCTTTCTTT.

This clone appeared once. The chain recombines TRBV19 with TRBJ2-1; possibly TRBD2 for D (5 bases). The V and J ends lost 4 bases and 2 bases respectively, with 15 bases between them. Germline CDR1 and CDR2: LNHDA and SQIVND (reference sequence). This CDR3 contains 16 residues. The CDR3 spells CASSKEGPRAYNEQFF. The CDR3, as DNA: TGTGCCAGTAGTAAGGAAGGACCGAGGGCCTACAATGAGCAGTTCTTC. Complete variable domain (other parts from reference TRBV19 and TRBJ2-1): DGGITQSPKYLFRKEGQNVTLSCEQNLNHDAMYWYRQDPGQGLRLIYYSQIVNDFQKGDIAEGYSVSREKKESFPLTVTSAQKNPTAFYLCASSKEGPRAYNEQFFGPGTRLTVL.

This clone was picked up a small number of times. The gene calls are TRBV28 and TRBJ1-2, with TRBD1 matching 7 bases. The CDR3 totals 12 residues. Germline trimming cut 7 bases from V and 5 bases from J; bases unmatched to any gene: 4. Per germline, CDR1 MDHEN and CDR2 SYDVKM. The CDR3 nucleotides are TGTGCCAGCATGGGGGACAGATATGGCTACACCTTC. It is translated as CASMGDRYGYTF.

The chain couples TRBV13 to TRBJ1-6; TRBD1 matches 11 bases. The CDR3 is made up of 15 amino acids. The germline gives CDR1 PRHDT, CDR2 FYEKMQ (reference sequence). V lost 5 bases and J lost 8; bases outside the gene matches: 5. The CDR3 coding sequence is TGTGCCAGCAGCGCCAGGACAGGGGGCCATTCACCCCTCCACTTT. Its protein product is CASSARTGGHSPLHF. The full variable domain, completed using reference TRBV13 and TRBJ1-6, is AAGVIQSPRHLIKEKRETATLKCYPIPRHDTVYWYQQGPGQDPQFLISFYEKMQSDKGSIPDRFSAQQFSDYHSELNMSSLELGDSALYFCASSARTGGHSPLHFGNGTRLTVT.

V gene TRBV24-1 combines with J gene TRBJ2-1; 10 bases are a match to TRBD2. CDR1 KGHDR and CDR2 SFDVKD come from the germline V gene. V lost 3 bases, J lost 6 bases, and 1 base stayed unmatched. The CDR3 has 14 amino acids. CDR3 residues: CATSDSGGANEQFF. CDR3 DNA sequence: TGTGCCACCAGTGATAGCGGGGGGGCCAATGAGCAGTTCTTC.

J is TRBJ1-5 and V is TRBV7-8; D call uncertain. Germline CDR1 reads SGHVS; CDR2 reads FQNEAQ. The V gene lost 1 base and the J gene lost 2 bases, with 9 bases spanning the gap. The CDR3 sequence is 15 residues long. The CDR3 region is CASSLEVSGNQPQHF. The CDR3 nucleotides are TGTGCCAGCAGCTTAGAAGTTAGCGGCAATCAGCCCCAGCATTTT.

The chain carries TRBV19 and TRBJ1-6; D gene uncertain. Trimming cost V 3 bases and J 14 bases, with 14 bases left between them. Germline V CDR1 and CDR2: LNHDA, SQIVND (reference sequence). CDR3 length equals 13 residues. CDR3 sequence reads: CASSIDNVGALHF. The CDR3 DNA sequence: TGTGCCAGTAGTATCGATAACGTAGGAGCCCTCCACTTT.

The chain links TRBV6-1 to TRBJ1-1; TRBD1 might be the D (5 bases). Germline V gene lookup returns CDR1 MNHNS and CDR2 SASEGT. The CDR3 spans 16 residues. V lost 4 bases to trimming and J lost 1 base, with 16 bases between them. CDR3 DNA sequence: TGTGCCAGCAGTGGCGCCGGGACTTTAGGGAACACTGAAGCTTTCTTT. This codes for CASSGAGTLGNTEAFF.

J is TRBJ1-1 and V is TRBV5-1; D gene uncertain. Trimming removed 4 bases from V and 1 base from J, with 11 bases in between. The CDR3 runs to 14 residues. Germline V gene lookup returns CDR1 SGHRS and CDR2 YFSETQ. The CDR3 loop is CASSTDGSNTEAFF. The DNA for the CDR3 is TGCGCCAGCAGCACGGACGGATCGAACACTGAAGCTTTCTTT. The full variable domain, in which reference TRBV5-1 and TRBJ1-1 provide the parts outside the CDR3, is KAGVTQTPRYLIKTRGQQVTLSCSPISGHRSVSWYQQTPGQGLQFLFEYFSETQRNKGNFPGRFSGRQFSNSRSEMNVSTLELGDSALYLCASSTDGSNTEAFFGQGTRLTVV.

CDR3 loop: CASSVQGGSGYTGELFF. DNA for the CDR3: TGCGCCAGCAGTGTCCAGGGGGGATCGGGGTACACCGGGGAGCTGTTTTTT. This chain uses TRBV5-1 with TRBJ2-2; TRBD1 is a possible D gene (7 bases). V was pared by 5 bases and J by 3 bases, with 20 bases between. Germline-derived CDR1 and CDR2 are SGHRS and YFSETQ. The CDR3 consists of 17 residues.

The rearrangement links TRBV5-6 to TRBJ1-2; no clear D gene. The CDR3 runs 14 residues. Germline CDR1 is SGHDT and CDR2 is YYEEEE. V was shortened by 0 bases and J by 1 base, with 7 bases between the two germline ends. The CDR3 loop is CASSLDSLNYGYTF. The CDR3 DNA sequence: TGTGCCAGCAGCTTGGACAGCCTTAACTATGGCTACACCTTC. Complete variable domain (other parts from reference TRBV5-6 and TRBJ1-2): DAGVTQSPTHLIKTRGQQVTLRCSPKSGHDTVSWYQQALGQGPQFIFQYYEEEERQRGNFPDRFSGHQFPNYSSELNVNALLLGDSALYLCASSLDSLNYGYTFGSGTRLTVV.